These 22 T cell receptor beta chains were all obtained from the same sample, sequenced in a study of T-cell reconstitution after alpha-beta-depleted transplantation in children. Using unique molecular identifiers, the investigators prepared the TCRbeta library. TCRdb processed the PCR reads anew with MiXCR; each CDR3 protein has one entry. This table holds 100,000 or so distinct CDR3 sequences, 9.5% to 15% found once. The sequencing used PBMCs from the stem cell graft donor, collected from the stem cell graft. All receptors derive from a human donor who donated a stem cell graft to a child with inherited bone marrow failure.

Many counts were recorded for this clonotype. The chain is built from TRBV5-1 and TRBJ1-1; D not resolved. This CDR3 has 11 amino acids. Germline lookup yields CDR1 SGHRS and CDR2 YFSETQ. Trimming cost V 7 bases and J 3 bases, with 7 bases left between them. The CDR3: CASQEDTEAFF. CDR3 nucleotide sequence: TGCGCCAGCCAGGAGGACACTGAAGCTTTCTTT.

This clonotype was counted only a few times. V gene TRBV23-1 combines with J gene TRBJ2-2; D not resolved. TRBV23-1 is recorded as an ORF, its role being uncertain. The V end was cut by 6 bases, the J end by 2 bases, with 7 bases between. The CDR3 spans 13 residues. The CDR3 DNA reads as TGCGCCAGCAGAAATGGTAACACCGGGGAGCTGTTTTTT. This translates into CASRNGNTGELFF.

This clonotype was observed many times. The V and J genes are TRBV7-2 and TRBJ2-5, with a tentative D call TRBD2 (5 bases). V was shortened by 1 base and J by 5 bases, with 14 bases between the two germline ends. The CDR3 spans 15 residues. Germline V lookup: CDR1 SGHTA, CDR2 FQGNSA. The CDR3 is CASSLGVARGETQYF. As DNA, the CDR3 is TGTGCCAGCAGCTTAGGGGTAGCACGAGGGGAGACCCAGTACTTC.

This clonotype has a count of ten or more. CDR3 region: CASTPTGIEAFF. CDR3 nucleotides: TGTGCCAGCACCCCAACAGGAATAGAAGCTTTCTTT. The chain couples TRBV12-3 or TRBV12-4 to TRBJ1-1; a weak D match, TRBD1 (5 bases). The CDR3 is 12 residues long. Deletions cut 7 bases from V and 8 bases from J, with 14 bases between.

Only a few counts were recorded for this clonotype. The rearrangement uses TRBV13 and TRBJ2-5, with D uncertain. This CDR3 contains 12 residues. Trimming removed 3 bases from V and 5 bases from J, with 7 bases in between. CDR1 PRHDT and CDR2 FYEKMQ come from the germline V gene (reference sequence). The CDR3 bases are TGTGCCAGCAGCTTGAGGCGGGAGACCCAGTACTTC. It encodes CASSLRRETQYF. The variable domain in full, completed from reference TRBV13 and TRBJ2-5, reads AAGVIQSPRHLIKEKRETATLKCYPIPRHDTVYWYQQGPGQDPQFLISFYEKMQSDKGSIPDRFSAQQFSDYHSELNMSSLELGDSALYFCASSLRRETQYFGPGTRLLVL.

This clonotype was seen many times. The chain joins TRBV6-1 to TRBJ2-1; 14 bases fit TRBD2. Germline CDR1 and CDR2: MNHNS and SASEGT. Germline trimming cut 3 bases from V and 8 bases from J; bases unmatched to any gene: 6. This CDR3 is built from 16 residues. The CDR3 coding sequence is TGTGCCAGCAGTGATCGACTAGCGGGGGGGCTTTATGAGCAGTTCTTC. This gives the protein CASSDRLAGGLYEQFF.

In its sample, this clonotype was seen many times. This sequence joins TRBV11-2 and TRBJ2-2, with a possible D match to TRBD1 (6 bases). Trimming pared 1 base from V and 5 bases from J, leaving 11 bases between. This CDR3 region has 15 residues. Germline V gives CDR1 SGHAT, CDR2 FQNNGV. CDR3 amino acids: CASSLGGPMTGELFF. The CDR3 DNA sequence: TGTGCCAGCAGCTTAGGGGGGCCCATGACCGGGGAGCTGTTTTTT. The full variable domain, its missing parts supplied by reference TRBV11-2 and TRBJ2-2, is EAGVAQSPRYKIIEKRQSVAFWCNPISGHATLYWYQQILGQGPKLLIQFQNNGVVDDSQLPKDRFSAERLKGVDSTLKIQPAKLEDSAVYLCASSLGGPMTGELFFGEGSRLTVL.

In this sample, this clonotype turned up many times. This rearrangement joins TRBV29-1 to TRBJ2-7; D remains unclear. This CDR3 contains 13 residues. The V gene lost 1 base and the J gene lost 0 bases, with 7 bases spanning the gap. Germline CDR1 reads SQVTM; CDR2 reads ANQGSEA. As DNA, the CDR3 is TGCAGCGTTGAAGCCCCTAGCTCCTACGAGCAGTACTTC. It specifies CSVEAPSSYEQYF.

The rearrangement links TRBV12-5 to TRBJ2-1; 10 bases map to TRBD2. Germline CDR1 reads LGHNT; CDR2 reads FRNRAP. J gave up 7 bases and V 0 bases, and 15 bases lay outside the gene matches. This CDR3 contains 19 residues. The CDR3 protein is CASGLVDKGLTSGWNEQFF. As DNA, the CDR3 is TGTGCTAGTGGTTTGGTTGACAAGGGATTGACTAGCGGGTGGAATGAGCAGTTCTTC.

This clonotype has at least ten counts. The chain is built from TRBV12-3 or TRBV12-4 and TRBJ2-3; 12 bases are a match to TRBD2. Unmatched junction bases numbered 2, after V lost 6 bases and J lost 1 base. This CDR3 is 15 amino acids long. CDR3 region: CASRLAGGRTDTQYF. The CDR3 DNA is TGTGCCAGCAGACTAGCGGGGGGACGCACAGATACGCAGTATTTT.

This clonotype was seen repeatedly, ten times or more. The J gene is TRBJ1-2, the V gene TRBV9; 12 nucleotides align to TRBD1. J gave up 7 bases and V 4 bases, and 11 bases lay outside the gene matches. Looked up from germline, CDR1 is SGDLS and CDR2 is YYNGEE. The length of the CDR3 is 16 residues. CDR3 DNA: TGTGCCAGCAGCCTCAAGCCGGGACAGGGGGCGTCTGGCTACACCTTC. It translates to CASSLKPGQGASGYTF.

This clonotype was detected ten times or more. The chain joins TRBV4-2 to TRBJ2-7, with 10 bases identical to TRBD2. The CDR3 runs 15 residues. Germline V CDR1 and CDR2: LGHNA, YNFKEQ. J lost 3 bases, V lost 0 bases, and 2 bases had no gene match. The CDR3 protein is CASSQEASGSYEQYF. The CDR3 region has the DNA TGTGCCAGCAGCCAAGAGGCTAGCGGGAGCTACGAGCAGTACTTC.

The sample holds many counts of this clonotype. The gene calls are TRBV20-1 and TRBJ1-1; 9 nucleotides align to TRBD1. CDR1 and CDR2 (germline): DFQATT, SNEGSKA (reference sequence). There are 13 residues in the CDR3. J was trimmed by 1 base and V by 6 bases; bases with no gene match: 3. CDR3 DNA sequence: TGCAGTGCCCCGGACAGGGGGAACACTGAAGCTTTCTTT. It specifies CSAPDRGNTEAFF.

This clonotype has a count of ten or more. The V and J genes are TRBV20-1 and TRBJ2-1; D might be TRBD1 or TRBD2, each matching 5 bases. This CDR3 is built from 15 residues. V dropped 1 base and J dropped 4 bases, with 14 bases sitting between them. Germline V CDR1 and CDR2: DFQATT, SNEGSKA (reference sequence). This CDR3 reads CSARVRDDRYNEQFF. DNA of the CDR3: TGCAGTGCTAGAGTTAGGGACGACCGATACAATGAGCAGTTCTTC.

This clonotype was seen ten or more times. The CDR3 loop is CASSYGGGQPQHF. The CDR3 DNA reads as TGCGCCAGCAGCTATGGGGGAGGTCAGCCCCAGCATTTT. The rearrangement joins TRBV5-1 to TRBJ1-5, with D perhaps matching TRBD1 (5 bases). Germline CDR1 is SGHRS and CDR2 is YFSETQ. V was shortened by 3 bases and J by 6 bases, with 10 bases between the two germline ends. This CDR3 region has 13 residues.

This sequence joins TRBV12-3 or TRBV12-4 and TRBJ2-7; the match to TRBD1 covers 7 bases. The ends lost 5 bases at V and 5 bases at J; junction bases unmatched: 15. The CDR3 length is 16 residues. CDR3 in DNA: TGTGCCAGCAGTCCCCGCTCCGGGACAGTAGCTAACGAGCAGTACTTC. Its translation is CASSPRSGTVANEQYF.

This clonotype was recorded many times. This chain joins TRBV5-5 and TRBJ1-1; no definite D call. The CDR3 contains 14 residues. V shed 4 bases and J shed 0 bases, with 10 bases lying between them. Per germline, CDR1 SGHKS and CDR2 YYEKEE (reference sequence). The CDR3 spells CASSLASMNTEAFF. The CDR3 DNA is TGTGCCAGCAGCCTGGCCTCCATGAACACTGAAGCTTTCTTT.

CDR3 residues: CASSLGAEGHNEQFF. DNA for the CDR3: TGTGCCAGCAGTTTAGGAGCCGAGGGACACAATGAGCAGTTCTTC. The chain couples TRBV28 to TRBJ2-1, with D perhaps assigned TRBD1 or TRBD2 (5 bases each). Germline V gene sequence: CDR1 MDHEN, CDR2 SYDVKM. Between the trimmed V and J ends, which lost 2 bases and 5 bases, there was a span of 13 bases. This CDR3 has 15 amino acids. Full variable domain (missing parts from reference TRBV28 and TRBJ2-1): DVKVTQSSRYLVKRTGEKVFLECVQDMDHENMFWYRQDPGLGLRLIYFSYDVKMKEKGDIPEGYSVSREKKERFSLILESASTNQTSMYLCASSLGAEGHNEQFFGPGTRLTVL.

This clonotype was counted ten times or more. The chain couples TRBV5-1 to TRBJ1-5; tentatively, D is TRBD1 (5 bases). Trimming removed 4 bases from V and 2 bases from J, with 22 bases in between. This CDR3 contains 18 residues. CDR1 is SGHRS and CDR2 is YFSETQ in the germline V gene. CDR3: CASSPPDRDVRGNQPQHF. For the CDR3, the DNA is TGCGCCAGCAGCCCACCAGATCGGGACGTTCGGGGCAATCAGCCCCAGCATTTT.

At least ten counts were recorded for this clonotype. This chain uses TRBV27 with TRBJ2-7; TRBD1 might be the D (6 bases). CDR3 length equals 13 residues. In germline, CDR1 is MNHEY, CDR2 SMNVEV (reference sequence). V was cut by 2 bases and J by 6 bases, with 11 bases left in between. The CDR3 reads CASSLPQGSEQYF. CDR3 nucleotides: TGTGCCAGCAGTTTACCACAGGGCTCCGAGCAGTACTTC.

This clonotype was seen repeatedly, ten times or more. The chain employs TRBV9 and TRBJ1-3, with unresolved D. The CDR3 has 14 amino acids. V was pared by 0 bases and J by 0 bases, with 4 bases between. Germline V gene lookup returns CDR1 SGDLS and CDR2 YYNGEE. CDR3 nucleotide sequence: TGTGCCAGCAGCGTAGCTAGCTCTGGAAACACCATATATTTT. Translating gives CASSVASSGNTIYF. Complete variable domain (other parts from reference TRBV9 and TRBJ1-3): DSGVTQTPKHLITATGQRVTLRCSPRSGDLSVYWYQQSLDQGLQFLIQYYNGEERAKGNILERFSAQQFPDLHSELNLSSLELGDSALYFCASSVASSGNTIYFGEGSWLTVV.

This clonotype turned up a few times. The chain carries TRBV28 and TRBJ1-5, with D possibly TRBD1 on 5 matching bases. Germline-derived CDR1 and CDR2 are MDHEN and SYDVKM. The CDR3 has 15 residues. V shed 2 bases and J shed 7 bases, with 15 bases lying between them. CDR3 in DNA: TGTGCCAGCAGTTTAGGTGGGGGGGATAGACAGCCCCAGCATTTT. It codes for CASSLGGGDRQPQHF.